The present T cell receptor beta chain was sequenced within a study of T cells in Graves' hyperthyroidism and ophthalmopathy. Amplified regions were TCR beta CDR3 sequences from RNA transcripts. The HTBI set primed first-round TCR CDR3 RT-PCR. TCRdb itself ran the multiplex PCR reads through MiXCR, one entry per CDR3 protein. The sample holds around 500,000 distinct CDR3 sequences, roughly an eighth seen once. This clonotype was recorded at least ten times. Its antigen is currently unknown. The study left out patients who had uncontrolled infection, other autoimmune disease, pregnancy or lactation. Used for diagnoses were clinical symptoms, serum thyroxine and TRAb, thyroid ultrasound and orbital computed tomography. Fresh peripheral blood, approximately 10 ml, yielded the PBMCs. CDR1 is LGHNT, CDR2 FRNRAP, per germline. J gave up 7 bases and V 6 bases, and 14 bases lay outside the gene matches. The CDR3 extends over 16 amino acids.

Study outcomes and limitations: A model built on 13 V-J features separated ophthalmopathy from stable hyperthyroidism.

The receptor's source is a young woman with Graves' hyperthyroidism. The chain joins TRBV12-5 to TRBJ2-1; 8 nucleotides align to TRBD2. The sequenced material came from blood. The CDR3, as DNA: TGTGCTAGTGGCCCCACCCCAGCGGGAGACGTAAATGAGCAGTTCTTC. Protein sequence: CASGPTPAGDVNEQFF.